Presented here are 21 T cell receptor beta chains from one specimen sequenced in a study of blood T cell repertoires in COVID-19. Assay: immunoSEQ multiplex PCR; the TCRdb copy retains only in-frame clones and omits some. The repertoire includes about 90,000 clones, around 94% of them detected once, and approximately 6.3% sits in the top ten. The sample was peripheral blood. These TCRs come from a woman aged 55-75 years with active COVID-19.

There are a few counts of this clone. V and J are TRBV18 and TRBJ2-7; possible D gene TRBD1, 6 bases. Germline loops: CDR1 KGHSH, CDR2 LQKENI. V lost 8 bases and J lost 2, with 19 bases in between. This CDR3 has 15 amino acids. CDR3: CASTPGGPGAYEQYF. The CDR3 region has the DNA TGTGCCAGCACCCCCGGAGGCCCAGGGGCCTACGAGCAGTACTTC.

The V and J genes are TRBV6-1 and TRBJ2-7; 9 nucleotides agree with TRBD1. The CDR3 has 16 amino acids. The germline V gene encodes CDR1 MNHNS and CDR2 SASEGT. With 3 bases clipped from V and 1 base from J, the junction kept 7 bases outside the gene matches. The CDR3: CASSDPPTGGSYEQYF. CDR3 DNA: TGTGCCAGCAGTGACCCCCCGACAGGGGGGTCCTACGAGCAGTACTTC.

This chain joins TRBV10-3 and TRBJ2-3, with TRBD2 as a possible D gene (6 bases). Deletions cut 3 bases from V and 1 base from J, with 17 bases between. The CDR3 length is 17 residues. The germline gives CDR1 ENHRY, CDR2 SYGVKD. DNA of the CDR3: TGTGCCATCAGTGAACCCCCACTAGCCCGGGGCACAGATACGCAGTATTTT. Residues: CAISEPPLARGTDTQYF.

The gene calls are TRBV28 and TRBJ2-7; 8 positions agree with TRBD1. Germline CDR1 reads MDHEN; CDR2 reads SYDVKM. CDR3 length: 14 amino acids. J lost 4 bases, V lost 6 bases, and 8 bases had no gene match. The CDR3 reads CASRVTGVKYEQYF. CDR3 in DNA: TGTGCCAGCAGAGTGACAGGGGTGAAGTACGAGCAGTACTTC.

J is TRBJ2-4 and V is TRBV5-4; tentative D call: TRBD1 (6 bases). The CDR3 loop spans 17 amino acids. CDR1 is SGHNT and CDR2 is YYREEE in the germline V gene (reference sequence). The V gene lost 4 bases and the J gene lost 0 bases, with 17 bases spanning the gap. The CDR3 DNA reads as TGTGCCAGCAGCCTTCAGGGGTCACAGCTAGCCAAAAACATTCAGTACTTC. Protein: CASSLQGSQLAKNIQYF.

The chain has TRBV12-3 or TRBV12-4 and TRBJ2-6, with D hard to call. V lost 6 bases, J lost 2 bases, and 5 bases lay in between. The CDR3 covers 13 residues. CDR3 nucleotides: TGTGCCAGCAGCAGAACTGGGGCCAACGTCCTGACTTTC. This translates into CASSRTGANVLTF.

This clone was seen just once. V gene TRBV28 combines with J gene TRBJ2-7, with D unresolved. V lost 2 bases to trimming and J lost 2 bases, with 4 bases between them. The CDR3 totals 12 residues. Germline assignment: CDR1 MDHEN and CDR2 SYDVKM. The CDR3 sequence is CASSLGTYEQYF. The CDR3 nucleotides are TGTGCCAGCAGTTTAGGCACCTACGAGCAGTACTTC.

The chain recombines TRBV5-6 with TRBJ1-6; weak D call: TRBD1 (5 bases). From germline, CDR1 is SGHDT and CDR2 YYEEEE. Trimming shortened V by 6 bases and J by 7 bases, and 8 bases separated the two germline ends. The CDR3 length is 12 residues. DNA of the CDR3: TGTGCCAGCACCGGGGGGAATTCACCCCTCCACTTT. It encodes CASTGGNSPLHF.

This clone came up once. V gene TRBV12-5 combines with J gene TRBJ2-5; possible D gene TRBD2, 7 bases. The V end was cut by 1 base, the J end by 1 base, with 13 bases between. Germline V lookup: CDR1 LGHNT, CDR2 FRNRAP. The CDR3 totals 16 residues. CDR3 protein: CASGLGGRGGQETQYF. The CDR3 region has the DNA TGTGCTAGTGGTTTGGGGGGAAGGGGGGGCCAAGAGACCCAGTACTTC.

The chain recombines TRBV6-6 with TRBJ1-1; 7 bases align to TRBD1. V lost 8 bases, J lost 1 base, and 1 base stayed unmatched. Germline lookup yields CDR1 MNHNY and CDR2 SVGAGI (reference sequence). This CDR3 contains 12 residues. The CDR3 nucleotides read TGTGCCAGCTGGACAGGGAACACTGAAGCTTTCTTT. This sequence encodes CASWTGNTEAFF.

The chain is built from TRBV5-1 and TRBJ2-5, with TRBD1 identical over 11 bases. Germline V gene sequence: CDR1 SGHRS, CDR2 YFSETQ. After removal of 4 bases from V and 1 base from J, the junction contained 6 bases not matched to a gene. The CDR3 consists of 16 residues. The CDR3 here is CASSGGQGAAQETQYF. The CDR3 DNA reads TGCGCCAGCAGCGGCGGACAGGGGGCGGCCCAAGAGACCCAGTACTTC. Drawing the rest from reference TRBV5-1 and TRBJ2-5, the complete variable domain is KAGVTQTPRYLIKTRGQQVTLSCSPISGHRSVSWYQQTPGQGLQFLFEYFSETQRNKGNFPGRFSGRQFSNSRSEMNVSTLELGDSALYLCASSGGQGAAQETQYFGPGTRLLVL.

The V gene is TRBV19, the J gene TRBJ2-1; D is perhaps TRBD2 (6 bases). CDR3 length equals 14 residues. V dropped 6 bases and J dropped 0 bases, with 9 bases sitting between them. The germline CDR1 and CDR2 sequences are LNHDA and SQIVND (reference sequence). The CDR3 sequence is CASRAGSSYNEQFF. The CDR3 region has the DNA TGTGCCAGTAGGGCGGGGAGCTCCTACAATGAGCAGTTCTTC.

In its sample, this clone was seen once. The chain employs TRBV27 and TRBJ1-3, with D tentatively TRBD1 (5 bases). V was trimmed by 5 bases and J by 4 bases, leaving 9 bases between them. The germline gives CDR1 MNHEY, CDR2 SMNVEV (reference sequence). The CDR3 covers 13 residues. CDR3 DNA: TGTGCCAGCAGTCCCCGACAGGGAAACACCATATATTTT. This encodes CASSPRQGNTIYF.

This clone was picked up one time. The chain carries TRBV5-4 and TRBJ2-1; 9 positions agree with TRBD2. Germline lookup yields CDR1 SGHNT and CDR2 YYREEE (reference sequence). With V trimmed by 2 bases and J by 8 bases, 14 bases remained unmatched. The CDR3 sequence is 17 residues long. CDR3 residues: CASSLIGGASGNHEQFF. CDR3 coding DNA: TGTGCCAGCAGCTTAATCGGTGGGGCTAGCGGGAACCATGAGCAGTTCTTC.

Note on this clone: Other DNA sequences within the sample encode an identical CDR3. The chain is built from TRBV21-1 and TRBJ2-2; the table's D call of TRBD2 was not tested on the DNA. TRBV21-1 is a listed pseudogene. CDR3 length: 14 amino acids. As DNA, the CDR3 is TGTGCCAGCAGCAAACGGGAGAACACCGGGGAGCTGTTTTTT. Translating gives CASSKRENTGELFF.

This rearrangement joins TRBV6-6 to TRBJ1-1; D remains ambiguous. Germline V gene lookup returns CDR1 MNHNY and CDR2 SVGAGI (reference sequence). Trimming removed 6 bases from V and 0 bases from J, with 14 bases in between. The CDR3 sequence is 15 residues long. The CDR3, as DNA: TGTGCCAGCAGCCCCGAGGGTCGGGTGAACACTGAAGCTTTCTTT. Amino acids: CASSPEGRVNTEAFF.

This clone has only one observation. V is TRBV7-2 and J is TRBJ2-2; TRBD2 aligns across 11 bases. The CDR3 is 14 residues long. Trimming cost V 5 bases and J 9 bases; bases outside gene matches: 5. CDR1 SGHTA and CDR2 FQGNSA come from the germline V gene. The CDR3 DNA sequence: TGTGCCAGCAGCCTACTAGCGGGGGCTTGGGAGCTGTTTTTT. This translates into CASSLLAGAWELFF. The full variable domain, completed using reference TRBV7-2 and TRBJ2-2, is GAGVSQSPSNKVTEKGKDVELRCDPISGHTALYWYRQSLGQGLEFLIYFQGNSAPDKSGLPSDRFSAERTGGSVSTLTIQRTQQEDSAVYLCASSLLAGAWELFFGEGSRLTVL.

V and J are TRBV20-1 and TRBJ2-7, with D perhaps matching TRBD2 (7 bases). V lost 3 bases and J 3 bases, leaving 15 bases between the germline ends. Germline assignment: CDR1 DFQATT and CDR2 SNEGSKA (reference sequence). This CDR3 has 14 residues. In DNA, the CDR3 is TGCAGTGCTAGTCAAGGGGGGGGGTACTACGAGCAGTACTTC. It encodes CSASQGGGYYEQYF.

The rearrangement joins TRBV2 to TRBJ1-5; D remains unclear. The CDR3 spans 15 residues. V shed 7 bases and J shed 0 bases, with 13 bases lying between them. Germline V CDR1 and CDR2: SNHLY, FYNNEI. The CDR3 here is CASKVGGVSNQPQHF. DNA for the CDR3: TGTGCCAGCAAGGTAGGAGGAGTTAGCAATCAGCCCCAGCATTTT.

The V call is TRBV5-8, the J call TRBJ1-6, with D hard to call. The CDR3 length is 16 residues. Germline CDR1 is SGHTS and CDR2 is YDEGEE. With 0 bases removed from V and 6 bases from J, the gap between germline ends came to 13 bases. Here the CDR3 DNA reads TGTGCCAGCAGCTTGGGGGAGGGCGTCAGTAATTCACCCCTCCACTTT. Residues: CASSLGEGVSNSPLHF.

V usage is TRBV20-1 and J usage is TRBJ2-1; D ambiguous. V was clipped by 8 bases and J by 7 bases, with 12 bases between them. This CDR3 region has 11 residues. Looked up from germline, CDR1 is DFQATT and CDR2 is SNEGSKA (reference sequence). CDR3: CSSQLRNEQFF. CDR3 nucleotides: TGCAGTTCCCAACTAAGGAATGAGCAGTTCTTC.